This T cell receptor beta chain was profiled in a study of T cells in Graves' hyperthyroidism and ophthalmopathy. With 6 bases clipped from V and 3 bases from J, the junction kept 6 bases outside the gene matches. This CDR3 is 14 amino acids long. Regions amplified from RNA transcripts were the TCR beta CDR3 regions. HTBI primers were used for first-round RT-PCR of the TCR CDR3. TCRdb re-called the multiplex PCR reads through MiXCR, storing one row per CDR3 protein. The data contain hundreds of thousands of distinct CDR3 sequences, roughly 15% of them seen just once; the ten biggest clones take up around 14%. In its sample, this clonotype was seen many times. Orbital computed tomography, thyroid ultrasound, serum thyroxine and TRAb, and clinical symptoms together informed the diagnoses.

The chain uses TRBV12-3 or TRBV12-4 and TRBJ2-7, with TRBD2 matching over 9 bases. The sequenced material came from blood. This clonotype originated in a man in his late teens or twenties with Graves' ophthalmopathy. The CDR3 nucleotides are TGTGCCAGCAGCCGGGGACTAGCCCACTACGAGCAGTACTTC. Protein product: CASSRGLAHYEQYF.